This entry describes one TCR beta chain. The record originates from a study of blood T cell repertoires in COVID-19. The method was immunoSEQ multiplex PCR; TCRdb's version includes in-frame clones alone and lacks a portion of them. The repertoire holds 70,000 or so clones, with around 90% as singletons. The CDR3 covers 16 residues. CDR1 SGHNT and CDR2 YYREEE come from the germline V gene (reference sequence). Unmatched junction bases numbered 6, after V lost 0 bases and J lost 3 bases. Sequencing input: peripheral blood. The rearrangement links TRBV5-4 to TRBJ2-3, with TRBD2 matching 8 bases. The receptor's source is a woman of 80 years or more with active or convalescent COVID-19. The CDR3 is CASSLVGRGATDTQYF. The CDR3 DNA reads TGTGCCAGCAGCTTGGTGGGGCGGGGGGCTACAGATACGCAGTATTTT.